The text below deals with one TCR beta chain. Its antigen is still unknown. No base-level quality is on record; no much larger clone is a single base apart. V is clipped by 6 bases and J by 0 bases, and the sequence between their germline boundaries is 9 bases long. Inclusive of the bounding cysteine and phenylalanine, the CDR3 is 14 residues long. Only the CDR3 part of the read is kept: 42 bases, read in frame from the first base. CDR1 and CDR2, per the germline V gene, are MDHEN and SYDVKM. The source of the sample is a study of Ad26.COV2.S vaccination and SARS-CoV-2 variants (dated by TCRdb to about 2021). In the study overall: Donors in the vaccine arm were drawn from COV1001, a multicentre, randomized, double-blind, placebo-controlled phase I-IIa trial testing Ad26.COV2.S in healthy adults. Ad26.COV2.S was administered intramuscularly at 5 x 10^10 or 1 x 10^11 viral particles, either as a single shot or as two shots given 56 days apart. TCRbeta repertoire sequencing was used to assess the specificity and breadth of SARS-CoV-2-reactive T cell receptors after Ad26.COV2.S vaccination. The TCR-sequenced set comprised roughly 30 samples: some 20 Ad26.COV2.S vaccine recipients, 5 placebo recipients and 8 SARS-CoV-2 convalescent individuals. Participants in the trial were split at random into five groups of five each, receiving low-dose or high-dose Ad26.COV2.S once or twice, or else placebo on both occasions. Investigators did not know the trial group allocation while performing experiments and assessing outcomes. Here is what the overall study found, with its caveats: Comparable non-spike TCR breadth was observed between vaccine and placebo recipients, consistent with only spike being contained in the vaccine. The study was not powered to compare responses between vaccine doses or regimens. It was noted by the authors that total T cell responses may have been underestimated by the TCR breadth and depth analyses. Spike-specific TCR breadth was higher in Ad26.COV2.S recipients than in placebo recipients (P = 0.0014). Substantial breadth of spike-specific CD8+ and CD4+ T cell responses was reported after vaccination.

The treatment or condition tag for this specimen amounts to: around 19 received Ad26.COV2.S at low or high dose, single or two shots; five or six received placebo; per-sample allocation not given. Repertoires of vaccine and placebo recipients were sequenced from samples collected on day 63 after the first injection. In Cohort 1b, some 25 adults aged 18-55 years were enrolled at a single site in Boston, USA, between 29 July and 7 August 2020. Ad26.COV2.S was a replication-incompetent adenovirus type 26 vector expressing a prefusion-stabilized SARS-CoV-2 spike protein from the original Wuhan strain. The immunoSEQ Assay was the method used to sequence TCRbeta CDR3 regions. After extraction, genomic DNA underwent amplification by bias-controlled multiplex PCR, followed by high-throughput sequencing. In the paper's pipeline: To quantify the absolute abundance of every unique TCRbeta CDR3 region, sequences were collapsed and filtered. Usable DNA was measured by amplifying reference genes present in all nucleated cells, and TCRbeta template counts were normalized to that usable DNA to estimate T cell fraction. Repertoire TCRs were annotated as SARS-CoV-2-specific by exact matching of V gene, CDR3 amino acid sequence and J gene to a known reactive TCR set. The reference SARS-CoV-2 TCR set was derived from MIRA and filtered for enrichment in COVID-19-positive ImmuneCODE repertoires, a step that removed public or cross-reactive TCRs. Drawing on the MIRA antigens, annotated TCRs were analysed further at the level of specific ORF or position within ORF. Breadth was defined as annotated unique rearrangements over total unique productive rearrangements; depth was the summed frequency of those rearrangements. Two-sided Wilcoxon rank-sum tests were used to compare TCR breadth between groups. TCRdb retrieved this table from immuneACCESS and kept in-frame rearrangements only. Not all clones are present; in checked studies, unresolved V genes account for under half, and no reason is known for the remainder. V and J calls plus clone size are reproduced from that table; the DNA served to infer D and trimming. A total of about 440,000 clones appear in this sample, approximately 90% of them only once. 9.5% to 15% of the sample lies in the top ten.

This TCR came from a person between 18 and 65 years old who received the Ad26.COV2.S COVID-19 vaccine or a placebo. Sequencing used peripheral blood, obtained in a trial of Ad26.COV2.S vaccine versus placebo. Recombination joined TRBV28 with TRBJ1-5; the D gene is not confidently resolved. The DNA is as follows: TGTGCCAGCAGCGCTAGAAATAGCAATCAGCCCCAGCATTTT. Translated, it reads CASSARNSNQPQHF.